This T cell receptor (beta chain) was sequenced in a study of tumor and adjacent non-tumor tissue in lung cancer. Study details: Stage I to III disease affected 10 men and roughly five women aged about 31 to 85.

General study points: TCR diversity was significantly greater in tumor than normal lung tissue.

The template was RNA from unsorted bulk tissue. The CDR3 is made up of 14 amino acids. Germline assignment: CDR1 MNHNS and CDR2 SASEGT. Turning to this clonotype: Antigen unknown. A junction boundary mismatches the germline segment, possibly from a read error.

TCRbeta libraries were built with three rounds of nested PCR, modified from ARM-PCR. TCRdb re-derived calls from the multiplex PCR reads in MiXCR, one entry per CDR3 protein. This table holds fewer than 150,000 distinct CDR3 sequences, approximately 66% found once. The sample was lung tumor tissue. The chain joins TRBV6-1 to TRBJ2-1; D unresolved. This TCR came from a man between 60 and 75 years old with small cell lung cancer. The CDR3 protein is CAGSEVSSGNEQFF. In nucleotides, the CDR3 is TGTGCCGGCAGTGAAGTGAGCAGTGGCAATGAGCAGTTCTTC.